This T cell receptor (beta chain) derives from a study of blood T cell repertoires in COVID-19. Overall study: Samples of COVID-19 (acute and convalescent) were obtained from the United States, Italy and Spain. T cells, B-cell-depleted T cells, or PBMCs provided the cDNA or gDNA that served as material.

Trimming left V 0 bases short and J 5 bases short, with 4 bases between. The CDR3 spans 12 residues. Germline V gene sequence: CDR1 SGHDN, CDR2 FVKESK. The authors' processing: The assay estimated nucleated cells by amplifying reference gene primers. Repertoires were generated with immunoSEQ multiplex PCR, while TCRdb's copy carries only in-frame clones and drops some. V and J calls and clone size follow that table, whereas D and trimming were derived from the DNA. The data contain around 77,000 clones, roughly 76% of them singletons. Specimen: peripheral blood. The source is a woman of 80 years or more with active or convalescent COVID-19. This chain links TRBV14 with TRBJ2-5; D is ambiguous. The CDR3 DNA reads TGTGCCAGCAGCCAAGATATGGAGACCCAGTACTTC. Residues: CASSQDMETQYF.